This T cell receptor (beta chain) was obtained from a study of T cells expressing NK-cell markers. Study outcomes and limitations: The study found these clonotypes also leading the CD3+CD56-NKG2C+ fraction in four donors.

For this clonotype: Its antigen remains unknown.

The CDR3 loop spans 17 amino acids. Looked up from germline, CDR1 is KGHSH and CDR2 is LQKENI. TCRdb reworked the 5' RACE reads into one entry per CDR3 protein, no DNA. The sample's table shows hundreds of thousands of distinct CDR3 sequences. The sequenced material came from blood T cells: a sorted CD56 or NKG2C T cell subset, CD4+ or CD8+ T cells, or bulk PBMC T cells (not recorded which). The chain combines TRBV18 with TRBJ1-4; TCRdb designates TRBD1, a call that cannot be tested without DNA. The TCR sequence derives from a man aged 18 to 69 in good health. The CDR3 is CASSRFGTASQNEKLFF.